This T cell receptor beta chain came from a study of T cells in Graves' hyperthyroidism and ophthalmopathy. Using RNA transcripts as the source, TCR beta CDR3 regions were amplified. A set of HTBI primers served as the primers for a first-round RT-PCR of the TCR CDR3. TCRdb used MiXCR to reprocess the multiplex PCR reads, holding one entry per CDR3 protein. The sample lists fewer than 250,000 distinct CDR3 sequences; more than 20% were seen once. This CDR3 region has 13 residues. CDR1 SQVTM and CDR2 ANQGSEA come from the germline V gene. V was shortened by 3 bases and J by 3 bases, with 8 bases between the two germline ends.

The TCR comes from a woman aged 40-49 years with Graves' ophthalmopathy. The sample comprised blood. The chain employs TRBV29-1 and TRBJ2-2; maybe TRBD1 (6 bases). The CDR3 region is CSVDNRDTGELFF. CDR3 nucleotide sequence: TGCAGCGTTGATAACAGGGACACCGGGGAGCTGTTTTTT.